The rows below give T cell receptor beta chains drawn from one sample of a study of cytomegalovirus exposure and HLA in healthy donors. Assay: immunoSEQ multiplex PCR; the TCRdb copy retains only in-frame clones and omits some. The sample shows 200,000 to 250,000 clones, around 80% of them seen only once. Sample: PBMCs. The receptors were sampled from a man over 45 in good health and CMV-seronegative. CDR3s include the opening cysteine and the closing phenylalanine or tryptophan. A D gene is named only where the DNA matches it firmly. A clone size is listed for some rows: how often the clone was seen (once, few, many), or a class if it is expanded.

len: 15
j_gene: TRBJ1-4
abundance: -
d_gene: -
v_gene: TRBV28
CDR3nt: TGTGCCAGCAGTTCCCCCCGAGGTGGCGGTGAAAAACTGTTTTTT
CDR3aa: CASSSPRGGGEKLFF

len: 13
j_gene: TRBJ1-5
abundance: -
d_gene: TRBD1
v_gene: TRBV28
CDR3nt: TGTGCCAGCAGGACAGGGTCCAATCAGCCCCAGCATTTT
CDR3aa: CASRTGSNQPQHF

len: 18
j_gene: TRBJ2-6
abundance: -
d_gene: -
v_gene: TRBV15
CDR3nt: TGTGCCACCAGCTTCAGGGGTTTGGGGCTCTCTGGGGCCAACGTCCTGACTTTC
CDR3aa: CATSFRGLGLSGANVLTF

len: 14
j_gene: TRBJ2-1
abundance: -
d_gene: TRBD1
v_gene: TRBV7-9
CDR3nt: TGTGCCAGCAGCTTAGAACAGGGGGTCAATGAGCAGTTCTTC
CDR3aa: CASSLEQGVNEQFF

len: 15
j_gene: TRBJ2-1
abundance: -
d_gene: TRBD1
v_gene: TRBV11-3
CDR3nt: TGTGCCAGCAGTTTTCGGACAGGTGGGGGTGGAGAGCAGTTCTTC
CDR3aa: CASSFRTGGGGEQFF

len: 15
j_gene: TRBJ2-7
abundance: -
d_gene: TRBD2
v_gene: TRBV7-3
CDR3nt: TGTGCCAGCAGCTCACAAGCGGGAGGGCCAGGTGAGCAGTACTTC
CDR3aa: CASSSQAGGPGEQYF

len: 13
j_gene: TRBJ1-2
abundance: -
d_gene: -
v_gene: TRBV5-1
CDR3nt: TGCGCCAGCAGCGGGCAGATCAACTATGGCTACACCTTC
CDR3aa: CASSGQINYGYTF

len: 16
j_gene: TRBJ2-3
abundance: -
d_gene: TRBD2
v_gene: TRBV27
CDR3nt: TGTGCCAGCAGTCCCGGGCTAGCGGGGCCCACAGATACGCAGTATTTT
CDR3aa: CASSPGLAGPTDTQYF

len: 17
j_gene: TRBJ2-2
abundance: -
d_gene: -
v_gene: TRBV4-1
CDR3nt: TGCGCCAGCAGCCCCGGTCGGGTCAGCCCGAACACCGGGGAGCTGTTTTTT
CDR3aa: CASSPGRVSPNTGELFF

len: 13
j_gene: TRBJ1-1
abundance: few
d_gene: -
v_gene: TRBV10-3
CDR3nt: TGTGCCATCGGCCCGACAGGGAACACTGAAGCTTTCTTT
CDR3aa: CAIGPTGNTEAFF

len: 15
j_gene: TRBJ2-7
abundance: -
d_gene: TRBD1
v_gene: TRBV28
CDR3nt: TGTGCCAGCAGTTTAATGGCAGGGGGCAGGCACGAGCAGTACTTC
CDR3aa: CASSLMAGGRHEQYF

len: 16
j_gene: TRBJ1-4
abundance: -
d_gene: -
v_gene: TRBV18
CDR3nt: TGTGCCAGCTCACCTTTAACCGGGTCCGCTAATGAAAAACTGTTTTTT
CDR3aa: CASSPLTGSANEKLFF

len: 13
j_gene: TRBJ2-5
abundance: few
d_gene: -
v_gene: TRBV30
CDR3nt: TGTGCCTGGGACACACAGTACCAAGAGACCCAGTACTTC
CDR3aa: CAWDTQYQETQYF

len: 15
j_gene: TRBJ1-4
abundance: once
d_gene: TRBD1
v_gene: TRBV4-1
CDR3nt: TGCGCCAGCAGCCAAGCCGGGACAGGGGCCGAAAAACTGTTTTTT
CDR3aa: CASSQAGTGAEKLFF

len: 19
j_gene: TRBJ2-7
abundance: -
d_gene: TRBD2
v_gene: TRBV28
CDR3nt: TGTGCCAGCAGCCCAGCCGGGGGACTAGCGGGAGGGAGCTCCTACGAGCAGTACTTC
CDR3aa: CASSPAGGLAGGSSYEQYF

len: 13
j_gene: TRBJ1-1
abundance: -
d_gene: -
v_gene: TRBV7-9
CDR3nt: TGTGCCAGCAGAAAAAAAGGGGGCACTGAAGCTTTCTTT
CDR3aa: CASRKKGGTEAFF

len: 14
j_gene: TRBJ2-7
abundance: -
d_gene: TRBD1
v_gene: TRBV7-9
CDR3nt: TGTGCCAGCAGCTTACTCGGACAGGGCTACGAGCAGTACTTC
CDR3aa: CASSLLGQGYEQYF

len: 14
j_gene: TRBJ1-2
abundance: -
d_gene: -
v_gene: TRBV18
CDR3nt: TGTGCCAGCTCACCACCCGCGGACTTCCATGGCTACACCTTC
CDR3aa: CASSPPADFHGYTF

len: 17
j_gene: TRBJ2-4
abundance: -
d_gene: -
v_gene: TRBV19
CDR3nt: TGTGCCAGTAGTATGGCCAGAGGAGGGCTAGCCAAAAACATTCAGTACTTC
CDR3aa: CASSMARGGLAKNIQYF

len: 14
j_gene: TRBJ2-7
abundance: -
d_gene: -
v_gene: TRBV27
CDR3nt: TGTGCCAGCAGTTTATCTGGGAGTTCCTACGAGCAGTACTTC
CDR3aa: CASSLSGSSYEQYF

len: 15
j_gene: TRBJ2-1
abundance: once
d_gene: TRBD1
v_gene: TRBV6-4
CDR3nt: TGTGCCAGCAGTGTCGGACAGGGGGCGTACAATGAGCAGTTCTTC
CDR3aa: CASSVGQGAYNEQFF

len: 14
j_gene: TRBJ2-2
abundance: -
d_gene: -
v_gene: TRBV19
CDR3nt: TGTGCCAGCAAAGGACAGACCAACACCGGGGAGCTGTTTTTT
CDR3aa: CASKGQTNTGELFF

len: 20
j_gene: TRBJ2-5
abundance: -
d_gene: TRBD1
v_gene: TRBV30
CDR3nt: TGTGCCTGGAGTCCTATGCTGACCCGACAGGGTGAAAGGTGGGCAGAGACCCAGTACTTC
CDR3aa: CAWSPMLTRQGERWAETQYF